A selection of T cell receptor beta chains follows, all from one sample in a study of blood T cell repertoires in COVID-19. Assay: immunoSEQ multiplex PCR; the TCRdb copy retains only in-frame clones and omits some. The sample has 300,000 to 450,000 clones; over 65% are singletons. Sequenced input: peripheral blood. These receptors were taken from a human donor with acute or convalescent COVID-19. The donor label of this sample is uncertain. Both conserved end residues are part of each CDR3.

V gene | CDR3 protein
TRBV28 | CASGREVDRPQHF
TRBV28 | CASSQTGVPSSYEQYF
TRBV10-2 | CASSETQTGVYGYTF
TRBV30 | CAWSRRQGRYEQYF
TRBV12-3/TRBV12-4 | CASRLRGAYGYTF
TRBV18 | CASSSSTGGEANF
TRBV13 | CASSLRSGALNTEAFF
TRBV7-2 | CASELAGVADTQYF
TRBV12-3/TRBV12-4 | CASSPTGRGYTF
TRBV7-8 | CASSRDSNQPQHF
TRBV15 | CATSRADGTGPSYEQYF
TRBV7-9 | CASSLGAGSEQYF
TRBV6-5 | CASSYSGHLNTEAFF
TRBV19 | CASSNGQRGYGYTF
TRBV19 | CASSIGTGGSYEQYF
TRBV15 | CATSRDTGWTEAFF
TRBV5-1 | CASSWGGSSGNTIYF
TRBV20-1 | CSASWPGSNQPQHF
TRBV6-5 | CASSSLGLSYEQYF
TRBV5-1 | CASSPRDSTNQPQHF
TRBV10-3 | CAISASGGQETQYF
TRBV30 | CAWSVTGDLEKLFF
TRBV6-1 | CASSESGNEQFF
TRBV10-3 | CAIKGHQGLAGEGGTDTQYF
TRBV14 | CASSPRVTDTQYF
TRBV6-5 | CATGGLGIYEQYF
TRBV12-3/TRBV12-4 | CASSLIPAKQYF
TRBV19 | CASSTLTSIDTQYF
TRBV6-1 | CASSDDSSGNQPQHF
TRBV3-1/TRBV3-2 | CASSQGQSYSNQPQHF
TRBV2 | CASKRDRGGTDTQYF
TRBV2 | CASSKDRSPQNIQYF
TRBV19 | CASNHNGYTF
TRBV18 | CASSGASGASTGELFF
TRBV9 | CASSARREGLSDTQYF
TRBV19 | CASSLSGFQSGNTIYF
TRBV29-1 | CSVVTRGETQYF
TRBV15 | CATSREAGQGVTYEQYF
TRBV29-1 | CSARLERAEAFF
TRBV3-1/TRBV3-2 | CASSRGGGYTF
TRBV7-2 | CASSLSRGNQETQYF
TRBV27 | CASSFKGYNSPLHF
TRBV6-5 | CASSSPKQGFNSPLHF
TRBV7-2 | CASSLDRVYNSPLHF
TRBV29-1 | CSVEEKGGRNIQYF
TRBV4-1 | CASSQDRTGATNEKLFF
TRBV7-8 | CASSLGVLAGPQETQYF
TRBV3-1/TRBV3-2 | CASSPEPGQGFGGYTF